The 14 T cell receptor beta chains below come from one sample, sequenced in a study of cytomegalovirus exposure and HLA in healthy donors. Both 60 Vbeta primers and 13 Jbeta primers went into the PCR. Repertoires were generated with immunoSEQ multiplex PCR, while TCRdb's copy carries only in-frame clones and drops some. Found here are fewer than 130,000 clones, about three quarters of them singletons; the top ten hold about 5%. The sequencing input was PBMCs. Every receptor here comes from a female donor in good health and CMV-seropositive.

This clone was seen a handful of times. CDR3 bases: TGTGCCAGCAGTGAAGTAGGGGAGGATCAGCCCCAGCATTTT. Translating gives CASSEVGEDQPQHF. V is TRBV25-1 and J is TRBJ1-5; maybe TRBD1 (5 bases). CDR3 length: 14 residues. Looked up from germline, CDR1 is MGHDK and CDR2 is SYGVNS. V was clipped by 2 bases and J by 5 bases, with 10 bases between them.

This chain joins TRBV5-6 and TRBJ2-5; D remains unclear. Germline CDR1 is SGHDT and CDR2 is YYEEEE. Trimming removed 0 bases at V and 2 bases at J, with 8 bases between. CDR3 length: 14 amino acids. The CDR3 region has the DNA TGTGCCAGCAGCTTGGGTCAGGCTCAAGAGACCCAGTACTTC. Translation: CASSLGQAQETQYF.

This clone was found once. This rearrangement joins TRBV6-5 to TRBJ2-7, with a weak D call TRBD1 (6 bases). V dropped 2 bases and J dropped 3 bases, with 11 bases sitting between them. Per the germline V gene, CDR1 is MNHEY and CDR2 is SVGAGI. This CDR3 region has 14 residues. The CDR3 loop is CASSYRDTGYEQYF. The CDR3 nucleotides read TGTGCCAGCAGTTACCGGGACACGGGCTACGAGCAGTACTTC.

Comment on this clone: At one end the junction does not follow the germline gene, possibly because of a read error. This sequence joins TRBV29-1 and TRBJ2-1; 9 bases agree with TRBD2. This CDR3 comprises 12 residues. Germline CDR1 is SQVTM and CDR2 is ANQGSEA. CDR3 DNA: TGCAGCGTTGAACTCCTAGCGGGAAATCCGGTCTTC. This translates into CSVELLAGNPVF.

The chain has TRBV7-2 and TRBJ2-4; 7 nucleotides align to TRBD2. Germline values: CDR1 SGHTA, CDR2 FQGNSA. J lost 0 bases, V lost 4 bases, and 9 bases had no gene match. The CDR3 runs 17 residues. In DNA, the CDR3 is TGTGCCAGCAGCTCCCCTTTGGCGGGGGTAGCCAAAAACATTCAGTACTTC. It yields the protein CASSSPLAGVAKNIQYF.

This clone was recorded a few times. J is TRBJ2-5 and V is TRBV10-2; TRBD2 aligns across 14 bases. With 9 bases clipped from V and 4 bases from J, the junction kept 4 bases outside the gene matches. This CDR3 has 14 residues. Germline values: CDR1 WSHSY, CDR2 SAAADI. CDR3: CASGTSGRSETQYF. The CDR3 region has the DNA TGCGCCAGTGGGACTAGCGGGAGATCAGAGACCCAGTACTTC.

V and J are TRBV18 and TRBJ2-7, with 11 bases that match TRBD1. The ends lost 5 bases at V and 3 bases at J; junction bases unmatched: 6. CDR3 length: 15 amino acids. Germline V gene sequence: CDR1 KGHSH, CDR2 LQKENI. The CDR3 sequence is CASSTPGTGGYEQYF. The CDR3 region has the DNA TGTGCCAGCTCAACGCCCGGGACAGGGGGCTACGAGCAGTACTTC.

This chain joins TRBV12-2 and TRBJ1-5; TRBD1 reflects the table's D call only, with no check against the DNA. TRBV12-2 is given as a pseudogene. The CDR3 spans 14 residues. The CDR3 bases are TGTGCAAGTCGCTTCAGGGGCGGCGGTCAGCCCCAGCATTTT. It yields the protein CASRFRGGGQPQHF.

This chain uses TRBV10-3 with TRBJ1-1, with 8 bases fitting TRBD1. CDR1 is ENHRY, CDR2 SYGVKD, per germline. The CDR3 loop spans 14 amino acids. After removal of 2 bases from V and 4 bases from J, the junction contained 3 bases not matched to a gene. CDR3 residues: CAISEDRGVTEAFF. CDR3 DNA: TGTGCCATCAGTGAGGACAGGGGAGTCACTGAAGCTTTCTTT.

The chain couples TRBV28 to TRBJ1-2; D is unresolved. Trimming stripped 6 bases from V and 8 bases from J, with 13 bases between. This CDR3 region has 12 residues. Germline-derived CDR1 and CDR2 are MDHEN and SYDVKM. CDR3 DNA sequence: TGTGCCAGCAGCTCGGGAGTCCTGGGCTACACCTTC. Its translation: CASSSGVLGYTF.

The chain couples TRBV7-2 to TRBJ2-2, with D tentatively TRBD2 (5 bases). V was trimmed by 0 bases and J by 6 bases, leaving 8 bases between them. Per the germline V gene, CDR1 is SGHTA and CDR2 is FQGNSA. The CDR3 has 14 amino acids. The CDR3 DNA is TGTGCCAGCAGCTTAGCGGGAGTTTCCGGGGAGCTGTTTTTT. Translation gives CASSLAGVSGELFF. The full variable domain, its missing parts supplied by reference TRBV7-2 and TRBJ2-2, is GAGVSQSPSNKVTEKGKDVELRCDPISGHTALYWYRQSLGQGLEFLIYFQGNSAPDKSGLPSDRFSAERTGGSVSTLTIQRTQQEDSAVYLCASSLAGVSGELFFGEGSRLTVL.

The gene calls are TRBV27 and TRBJ2-1, with 7 bases lining up with TRBD1. Germline V gene lookup returns CDR1 MNHEY and CDR2 SMNVEV (reference sequence). The V segment lost 6 bases and the J segment 5 bases; nucleotides outside the gene matches: 13. CDR3 length: 16 amino acids. The CDR3 nucleotides are TGTGCCAGCAGACCTAACGACAGGGTGTTTAACAATGAGCAGTTCTTC. Its protein is CASRPNDRVFNNEQFF.

The rearrangement uses TRBV5-6 and TRBJ1-5, with 7 bases that match TRBD1. Germline CDR1 and CDR2: SGHDT and YYEEEE. This CDR3 has 14 amino acids. Trimming took 7 bases from V and 0 from J; bases not matched to a gene: 4. In nucleotides, the CDR3 is TGTGCCAGCTCGGCAGGGGGTAGCAATCAGCCCCAGCATTTT. It is translated as CASSAGGSNQPQHF.

The rearrangement uses TRBV28 and TRBJ2-1; 10 bases are a match to TRBD2. Trimming took 8 bases from V and 9 from J; bases not matched to a gene: 7. CDR1 is MDHEN, CDR2 SYDVKM, per germline. The CDR3 covers 13 residues. CDR3 DNA: TGTGCCAGCGAGGCTAGCGGGAGCAGTGAGCAGTTCTTC. Amino acid sequence: CASEASGSSEQFF.